Sequencing of this T cell receptor beta chain was carried out in a study of CD8 T cells in Susac syndrome. Findings and caveats of the study: The study acknowledged a relatively small number of individuals in its TCR sequencing and HLA analysis.

Controls were healthy donors chosen to match patients in age and sex. TEMRA cells were FACS-enriched, while CD8+ and CD4+ T cells were negatively isolated. The CDR3 spans 11 residues. Trimming removed 5 bases at V and 8 bases at J, with 9 bases between. About this clonotype itself: Its target is not known.

RNA amounts of roughly 0.5 to 1 ug underwent reverse transcription with random hexamers. A multiplex approach, immunoSEQ multiplex PCR, amplified TCR beta CDR3 across 54 Vbeta and 13 Jbeta. TCRdb processed the immunoSEQ multiplex PCR reads anew with MiXCR; each CDR3 protein has one entry. This table has roughly 150,000 distinct CDR3 sequences, about 91% appearing once. The sequenced material came from CD4+ T cells from PBMCs. The V gene is TRBV12-3 or TRBV12-4, the J gene TRBJ1-2; a weak D match, TRBD1 (5 bases). This TCR came from a human donor in good health. This chain's CDR3 is CASSGTTGYTF. CDR3 DNA: TGTGCCAGCAGTGGGACGACAGGCTACACCTTC.